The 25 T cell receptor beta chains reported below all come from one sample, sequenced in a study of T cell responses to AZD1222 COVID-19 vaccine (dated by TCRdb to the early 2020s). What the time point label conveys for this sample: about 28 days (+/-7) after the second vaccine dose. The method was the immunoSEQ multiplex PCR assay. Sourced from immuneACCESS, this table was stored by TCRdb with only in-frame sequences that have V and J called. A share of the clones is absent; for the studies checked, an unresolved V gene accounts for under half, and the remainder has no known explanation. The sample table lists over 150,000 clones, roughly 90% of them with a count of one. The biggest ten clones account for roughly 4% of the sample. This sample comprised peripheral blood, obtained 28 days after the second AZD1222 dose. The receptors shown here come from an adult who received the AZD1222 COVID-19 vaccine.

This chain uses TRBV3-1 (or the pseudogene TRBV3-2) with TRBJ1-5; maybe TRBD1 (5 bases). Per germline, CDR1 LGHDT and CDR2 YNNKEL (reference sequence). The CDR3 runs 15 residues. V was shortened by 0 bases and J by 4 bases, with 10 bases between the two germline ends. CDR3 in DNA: TGTGCCAGCAGCCAAGATCATAAGGGGAATCAGCCCCAGCATTTT. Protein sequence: CASSQDHKGNQPQHF.

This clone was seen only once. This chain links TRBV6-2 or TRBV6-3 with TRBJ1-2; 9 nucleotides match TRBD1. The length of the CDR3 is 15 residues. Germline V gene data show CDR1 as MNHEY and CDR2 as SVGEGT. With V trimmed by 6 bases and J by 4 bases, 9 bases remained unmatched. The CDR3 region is CASSYPGTGPYGYTF. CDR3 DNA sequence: TGTGCCAGCAGCTATCCTGGGACAGGGCCCTATGGCTACACCTTC.

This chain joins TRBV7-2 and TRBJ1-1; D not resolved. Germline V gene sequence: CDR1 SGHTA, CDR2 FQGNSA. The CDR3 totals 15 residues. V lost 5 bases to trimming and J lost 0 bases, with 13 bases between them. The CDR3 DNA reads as TGTGCCAGCAGCCCCCGCAAAGCCCTGAACACTGAAGCTTTCTTT. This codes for CASSPRKALNTEAFF.

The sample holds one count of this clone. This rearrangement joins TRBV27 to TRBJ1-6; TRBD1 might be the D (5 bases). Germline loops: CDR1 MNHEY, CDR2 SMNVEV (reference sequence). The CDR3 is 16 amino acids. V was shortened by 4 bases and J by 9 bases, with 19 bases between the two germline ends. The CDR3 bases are TGTGCCAGCAGTTCCGACCTTCCAGGGACGGGTTCACCCCTCCACTTT. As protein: CASSSDLPGTGSPLHF.

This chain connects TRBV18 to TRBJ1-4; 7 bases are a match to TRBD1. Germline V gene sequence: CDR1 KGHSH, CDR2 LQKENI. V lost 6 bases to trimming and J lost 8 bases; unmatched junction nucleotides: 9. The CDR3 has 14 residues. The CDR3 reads CASSGSRGAEKLFF. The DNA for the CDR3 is TGTGCCAGCTCTGGCAGCAGGGGGGCGGAAAAACTGTTTTTT.

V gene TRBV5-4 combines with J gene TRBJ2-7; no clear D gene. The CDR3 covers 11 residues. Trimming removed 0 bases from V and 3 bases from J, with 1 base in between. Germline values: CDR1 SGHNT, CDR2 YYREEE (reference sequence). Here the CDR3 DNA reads TGTGCCAGCAGCTTGGGCTACGAGCAGTACTTC. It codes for CASSLGYEQYF.

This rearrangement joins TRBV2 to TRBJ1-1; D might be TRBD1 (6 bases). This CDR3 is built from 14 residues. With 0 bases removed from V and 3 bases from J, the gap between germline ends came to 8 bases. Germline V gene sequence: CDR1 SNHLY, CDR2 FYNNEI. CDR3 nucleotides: TGTGCCAGCAGTGAAGCACAGGGTTACACTGAAGCTTTCTTT. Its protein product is CASSEAQGYTEAFF.

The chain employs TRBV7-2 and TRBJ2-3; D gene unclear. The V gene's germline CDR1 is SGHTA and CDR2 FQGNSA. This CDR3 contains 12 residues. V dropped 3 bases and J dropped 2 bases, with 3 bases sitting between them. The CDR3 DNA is TGTGCCAGCAGCTTGCTCACAGATACGCAGTATTTT. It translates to CASSLLTDTQYF.

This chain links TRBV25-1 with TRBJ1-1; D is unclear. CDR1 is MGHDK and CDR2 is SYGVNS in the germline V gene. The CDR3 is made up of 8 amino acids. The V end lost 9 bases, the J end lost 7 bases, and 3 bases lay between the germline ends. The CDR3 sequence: CARGEAFF. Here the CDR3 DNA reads TGTGCCAGGGGTGAAGCTTTCTTT.

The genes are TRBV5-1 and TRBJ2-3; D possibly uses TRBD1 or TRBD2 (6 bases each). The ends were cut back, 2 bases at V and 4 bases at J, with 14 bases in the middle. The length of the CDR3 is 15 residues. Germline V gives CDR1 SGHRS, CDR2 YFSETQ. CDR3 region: CASSFDGGQADTQYF. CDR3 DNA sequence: TGCGCCAGCAGCTTTGACGGGGGCCAAGCAGATACGCAGTATTTT.

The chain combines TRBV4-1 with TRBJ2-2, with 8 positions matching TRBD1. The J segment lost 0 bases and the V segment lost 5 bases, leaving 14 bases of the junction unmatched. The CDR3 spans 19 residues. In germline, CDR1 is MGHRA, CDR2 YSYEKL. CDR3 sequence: CASSLGQGRATSNTGELFF. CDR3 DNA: TGCGCCAGCAGCTTAGGACAGGGAAGAGCCACTTCGAACACCGGGGAGCTGTTTTTT.

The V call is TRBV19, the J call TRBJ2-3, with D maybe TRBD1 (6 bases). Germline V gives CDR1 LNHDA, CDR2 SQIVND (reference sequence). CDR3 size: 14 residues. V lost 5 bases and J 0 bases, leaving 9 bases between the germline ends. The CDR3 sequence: CASSHRESTDTQYF. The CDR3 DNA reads TGTGCCAGTAGTCACAGGGAGAGCACAGATACGCAGTATTTT.

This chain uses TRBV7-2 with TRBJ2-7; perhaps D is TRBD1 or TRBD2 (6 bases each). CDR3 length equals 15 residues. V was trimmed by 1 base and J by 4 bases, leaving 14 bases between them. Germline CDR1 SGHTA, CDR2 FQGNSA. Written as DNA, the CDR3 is TGTGCCAGCAGCTTAGAGGGGGGAATAGGGTACGAGCAGTACTTC. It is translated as CASSLEGGIGYEQYF. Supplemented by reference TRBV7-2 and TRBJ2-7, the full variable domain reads GAGVSQSPSNKVTEKGKDVELRCDPISGHTALYWYRQSLGQGLEFLIYFQGNSAPDKSGLPSDRFSAERTGGSVSTLTIQRTQQEDSAVYLCASSLEGGIGYEQYFGPGTRLTVT.

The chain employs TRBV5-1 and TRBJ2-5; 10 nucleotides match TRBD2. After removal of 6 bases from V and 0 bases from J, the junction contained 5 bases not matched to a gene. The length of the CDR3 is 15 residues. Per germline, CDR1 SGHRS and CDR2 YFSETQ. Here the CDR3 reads CASTISGGYQETQYF. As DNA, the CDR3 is TGCGCCAGCACCATTAGCGGGGGGTACCAAGAGACCCAGTACTTC.

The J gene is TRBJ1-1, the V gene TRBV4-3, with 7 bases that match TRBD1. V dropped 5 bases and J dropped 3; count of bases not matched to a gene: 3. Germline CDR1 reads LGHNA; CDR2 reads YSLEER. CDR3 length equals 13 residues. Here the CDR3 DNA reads TGCGCCAGCAGCAGAGACAGGGACACTGAAGCTTTCTTT. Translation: CASSRDRDTEAFF.

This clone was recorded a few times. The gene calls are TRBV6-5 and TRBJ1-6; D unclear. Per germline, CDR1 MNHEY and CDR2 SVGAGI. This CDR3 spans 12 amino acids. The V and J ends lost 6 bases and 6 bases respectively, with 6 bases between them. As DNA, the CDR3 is TGTGCCAGCAGGCGCTCTAATTCACCCCTCCACTTT. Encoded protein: CASRRSNSPLHF.

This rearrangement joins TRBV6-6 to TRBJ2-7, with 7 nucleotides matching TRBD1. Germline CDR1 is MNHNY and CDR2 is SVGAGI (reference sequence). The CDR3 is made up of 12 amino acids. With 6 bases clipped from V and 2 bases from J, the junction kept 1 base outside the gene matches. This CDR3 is CASRTGPYEQYF. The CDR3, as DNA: TGTGCCAGCAGGACAGGGCCCTACGAGCAGTACTTC.

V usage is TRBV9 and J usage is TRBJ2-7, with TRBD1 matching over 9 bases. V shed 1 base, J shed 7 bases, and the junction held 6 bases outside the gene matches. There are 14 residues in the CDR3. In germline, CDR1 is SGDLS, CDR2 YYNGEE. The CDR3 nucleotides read TGTGCCAGCAGCGTATGGGGACAGGGTCGTGAGCAGTACTTC. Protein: CASSVWGQGREQYF. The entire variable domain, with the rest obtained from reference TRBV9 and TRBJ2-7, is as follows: DSGVTQTPKHLITATGQRVTLRCSPRSGDLSVYWYQQSLDQGLQFLIQYYNGEERAKGNILERFSAQQFPDLHSELNLSSLELGDSALYFCASSVWGQGREQYFGPGTRLTVT.

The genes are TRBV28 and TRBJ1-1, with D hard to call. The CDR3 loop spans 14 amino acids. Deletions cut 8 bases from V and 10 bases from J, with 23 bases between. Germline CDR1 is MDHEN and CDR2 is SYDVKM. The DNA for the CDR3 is TGTGCCAGCGTAGAAGCTCAAATCGCGGGTCGAGCTTTCTTT. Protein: CASVEAQIAGRAFF.

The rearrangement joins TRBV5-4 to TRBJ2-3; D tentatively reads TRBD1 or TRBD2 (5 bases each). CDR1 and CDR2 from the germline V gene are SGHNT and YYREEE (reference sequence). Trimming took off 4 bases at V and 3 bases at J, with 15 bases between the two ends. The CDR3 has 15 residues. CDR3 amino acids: CASSRRDLRTDTQYF. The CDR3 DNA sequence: TGTGCCAGCAGCCGTCGGGACCTTAGGACAGATACGCAGTATTTT.

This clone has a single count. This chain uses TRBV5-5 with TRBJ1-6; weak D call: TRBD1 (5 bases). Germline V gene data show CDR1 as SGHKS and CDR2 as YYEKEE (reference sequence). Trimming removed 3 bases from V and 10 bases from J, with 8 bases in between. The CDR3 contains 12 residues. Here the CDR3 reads CASSSQASPLHF. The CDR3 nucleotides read TGTGCCAGCAGCTCACAGGCCTCACCCCTCCACTTT.

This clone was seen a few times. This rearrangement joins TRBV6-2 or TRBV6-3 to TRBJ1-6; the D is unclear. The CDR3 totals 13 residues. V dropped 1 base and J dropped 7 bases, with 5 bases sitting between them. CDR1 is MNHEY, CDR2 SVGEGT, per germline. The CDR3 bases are TGTGCCAGCAGTTACTATCAGAATTCACCCCTCCACTTT. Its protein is CASSYYQNSPLHF.

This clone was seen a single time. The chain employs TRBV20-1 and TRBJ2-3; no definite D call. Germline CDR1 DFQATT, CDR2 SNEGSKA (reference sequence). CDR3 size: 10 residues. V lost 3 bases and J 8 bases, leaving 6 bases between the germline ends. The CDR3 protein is CSASLGTQYF. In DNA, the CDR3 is TGCAGTGCTAGTTTGGGTACGCAGTATTTT.

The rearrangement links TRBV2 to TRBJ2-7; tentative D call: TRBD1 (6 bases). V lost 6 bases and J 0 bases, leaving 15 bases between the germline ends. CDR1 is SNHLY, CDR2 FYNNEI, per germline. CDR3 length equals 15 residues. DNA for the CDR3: TGTGCCAGCAGAACAGGGCTCTATAGCTCCTACGAGCAGTACTTC. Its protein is CASRTGLYSSYEQYF.

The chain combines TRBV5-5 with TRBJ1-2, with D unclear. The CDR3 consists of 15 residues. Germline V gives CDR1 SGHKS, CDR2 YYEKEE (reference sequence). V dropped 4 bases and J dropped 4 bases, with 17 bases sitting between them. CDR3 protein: CASSPWNRALYGYTF. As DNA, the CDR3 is TGTGCCAGCAGCCCATGGAACAGAGCGCTCTATGGCTACACCTTC.